This entry lists 21 T cell receptor beta chains sequenced from one sample in a study of T cell clonotyping in hematopoietic cell transplantation. Clones were read by immunoSEQ multiplex PCR, and TCRdb kept only the in-frame ones, dropping some. The sample records 15,000 to 20,000 clones, approximately 91% being singletons. The sample taken for sequencing was peripheral blood mononuclear cells. These receptor sequences come from a man aged 40-55 years in good health. Some clones in this sample may be carry-over from other donors' samples.

The chain has TRBV7-6 and TRBJ2-7, with D perhaps matching TRBD2 (5 bases). CDR3 size: 14 residues. V was cut by 0 bases and J by 0 bases, with 6 bases left in between. Germline-derived CDR1 and CDR2 are SGHVS and FNYEAQ. DNA of the CDR3: TGTGCCAGCAGCTTAGCCGGGAACTCCTACGAGCAGTACTTC. Translated: CASSLAGNSYEQYF.

The chain employs TRBV28 and TRBJ1-6; D may be TRBD1 (5 bases). Per germline, CDR1 MDHEN and CDR2 SYDVKM. Trimming removed 3 bases from V and 6 bases from J, with 15 bases in between. The CDR3 covers 16 residues. As DNA, the CDR3 is TGTGCCAGCAGTTTCTTTCAGGGCAGCCCTAATTCACCCCTCCACTTT. Translation gives CASSFFQGSPNSPLHF.

The chain combines TRBV28 with TRBJ2-3; 9 positions match TRBD2. Germline lookup yields CDR1 MDHEN and CDR2 SYDVKM. V lost 1 base, J lost 6 bases, and 8 bases stayed unmatched. CDR3 size: 16 residues. This chain's CDR3 is CASSLYLAGTDDTQYF. Written as DNA, the CDR3 is TGTGCCAGCAGTTTATATCTAGCGGGAACGGACGATACGCAGTATTTT.

This clone showed up just once. The rearrangement links TRBV4-2 to TRBJ1-3; D gene unclear. Germline assignment: CDR1 LGHNA and CDR2 YNFKEQ. The CDR3 is 17 amino acids. Trimming stripped 1 base from V and 1 base from J, with 14 bases between. The CDR3, as DNA: TGTGCCAGCAGCCAAGTTGATGGGAGATCTTCTGGAAACACCATATATTTT. Translation gives CASSQVDGRSSGNTIYF.

The chain couples TRBV4-1 to TRBJ1-2; D is possibly TRBD1 (6 bases). The CDR3 sequence is 14 residues long. Germline CDR1 is MGHRA and CDR2 is YSYEKL. The V and J ends lost 4 bases and 2 bases respectively, with 11 bases between them. The CDR3 sequence is CASSRPDRNYGYTF. In nucleotides, the CDR3 is TGCGCCAGCAGCCGCCCAGACAGGAACTATGGCTACACCTTC.

The chain uses TRBV9 and TRBJ2-7, with D tentatively TRBD1 or TRBD2 (6 bases each). Trimming removed 3 bases at V and 2 bases at J, with 12 bases between. The V gene's germline CDR1 is SGDLS and CDR2 YYNGEE. The CDR3 has 14 residues. The CDR3 loop reads CASSAEGGAYEQYF. CDR3 nucleotides: TGTGCCAGCAGCGCCGAGGGGGGAGCCTACGAGCAGTACTTC.

The chain combines TRBV5-1 with TRBJ1-1; D gene ambiguous. The CDR3 covers 14 residues. Germline lookup yields CDR1 SGHRS and CDR2 YFSETQ. V was trimmed by 0 bases and J by 0 bases, leaving 6 bases between them. The CDR3 bases are TGCGCCAGCAGCTTGGGACCCGTGAACACTGAAGCTTTCTTT. This translates into CASSLGPVNTEAFF.

The chain recombines TRBV4-1 with TRBJ2-3; TRBD1 might be the D (6 bases). The CDR3 length is 14 residues. Germline CDR1 is MGHRA and CDR2 is YSYEKL. Trimming shortened V by 0 bases and J by 4 bases, and 8 bases separated the two germline ends. Written as DNA, the CDR3 is TGCGCCAGCAGCCAAGACCAGGGGCCAGATACGCAGTATTTT. This sequence encodes CASSQDQGPDTQYF.

The chain is built from TRBV30 and TRBJ2-1; no clear D gene. The CDR3 runs to 12 residues. The germline V gene encodes CDR1 GTSNPN and CDR2 SVGIG (reference sequence). The germline V and J ends were trimmed by 3 bases and 7 bases, with 10 bases remaining between them. CDR3 in DNA: TGTGCCTGGAGCTGGACGACGAATGAGCAGTTCTTC. This encodes CAWSWTTNEQFF. The full variable domain, with the rest looked up from reference TRBV30 and TRBJ2-1, is SQTIHQWPATLVQPVGSPLSLECTVEGTSNPNLYWYRQAAGRGLQLLFYSVGIGQISSEVPQNLSASRPQDRQFILSSKKLLLSDSGFYLCAWSWTTNEQFFGPGTRLTVL.

This clone appeared once. The chain is built from TRBV7-2 and TRBJ2-5; TRBD2 agrees at 10 bases. Germline lookup yields CDR1 SGHTA and CDR2 FQGNSA. Germline trimming cut 1 base from V and 7 bases from J; bases unmatched to any gene: 6. The length of the CDR3 is 15 residues. The DNA of the CDR3 is TGTGCCAGCAGCTTAGGGACTAGCGGTGTCGGGACCCAGTACTTC. Translation: CASSLGTSGVGTQYF.

In its sample, this clone was seen once. The genes are TRBV28 and TRBJ2-2; the D gene is possibly TRBD2 (6 bases). V was pared by 4 bases and J by 4 bases, with 7 bases between. Germline V CDR1 and CDR2: MDHEN, SYDVKM. The CDR3 is made up of 13 amino acids. The CDR3 protein is CASSSGGTGELFF. CDR3 DNA: TGTGCCAGCAGTTCCGGGGGCACCGGGGAGCTGTTTTTT.

The chain uses TRBV19 and TRBJ1-2; 8 bases agree with TRBD1. V was pared by 5 bases and J by 3 bases, with 5 bases of the junction left unmatched. Germline CDR1 is LNHDA and CDR2 is SQIVND (reference sequence). The CDR3 length is 14 residues. The CDR3 reads CASSPDRADYGYTF. For the CDR3, the DNA is TGTGCCAGTAGTCCGGACAGGGCCGACTATGGCTACACCTTC.

This chain connects TRBV5-6 to TRBJ2-3; D remains unclear. The CDR3 consists of 15 residues. The V gene's germline CDR1 is SGHDT and CDR2 YYEEEE. Trimming took 0 bases from V and 4 from J, leaving 12 bases between them. CDR3 sequence (DNA): TGTGCCAGCAGCTTGGGGAGCCCTGGGGCAGATACGCAGTATTTT. Translation gives CASSLGSPGADTQYF. Looking up the rest from reference TRBV5-6 and TRBJ2-3 gives the full variable domain: DAGVTQSPTHLIKTRGQQVTLRCSPKSGHDTVSWYQQALGQGPQFIFQYYEEEERQRGNFPDRFSGHQFPNYSSELNVNALLLGDSALYLCASSLGSPGADTQYFGPGTRLTVL.

The chain employs TRBV11-2 and TRBJ2-1; TRBD2 agrees at 12 bases. The length of the CDR3 is 16 residues. J gave up 6 bases and V 1 base, and 4 bases lay outside the gene matches. The V gene's germline CDR1 is SGHAT and CDR2 FQNNGV. This chain's CDR3 is CASSLGLAGESNEQFF. The CDR3 coding sequence is TGTGCCAGCAGCTTAGGACTAGCGGGAGAATCCAATGAGCAGTTCTTC.

J is TRBJ2-5 and V is TRBV11-2, with a tentative D call TRBD1 (6 bases). The length of the CDR3 is 15 residues. Germline V gives CDR1 SGHAT, CDR2 FQNNGV. The V end lost 6 bases, the J end lost 7 bases, and 21 bases lay between the germline ends. In nucleotides, the CDR3 is TGTGCCAGCAGTCCCCGGCCACAGGGTTTTGGGACCCAGTACTTC. Its translation: CASSPRPQGFGTQYF.

This clone was recorded once. CDR3 region: CASSLSYPSDSPLHF. DNA of the CDR3: TGTGCCAGCAGTTTAAGTTACCCATCTGATTCACCCCTCCACTTT. V is TRBV27 and J is TRBJ1-6; D is uncertain. The V gene's germline CDR1 is MNHEY and CDR2 SMNVEV (reference sequence). CDR3 length: 15 residues. V lost 2 bases, J lost 8 bases, and 13 bases lay in between.

The chain employs TRBV7-6 and TRBJ2-7; 8 bases line up with TRBD2. Germline lookup yields CDR1 SGHVS and CDR2 FNYEAQ. The V and J ends lost 1 base and 1 base, in that order; junction bases with no gene match: 3. This CDR3 comprises 15 residues. The CDR3 DNA is TGTGCCAGCAGCTTAGAGCGGGAGAGGTCCTACGAGCAGTACTTC. Protein sequence: CASSLERERSYEQYF.

The chain is built from TRBV27 and TRBJ2-1; possibly TRBD2 for D (6 bases). With 5 bases removed from V and 1 base from J, the gap between germline ends came to 21 bases. CDR1 MNHEY and CDR2 SMNVEV come from the germline V gene (reference sequence). This CDR3 region has 18 residues. The CDR3 nucleotides read TGTGCCAGCAGTCGGGGGATACCGGGTTCACGGTCCTACAATGAGCAGTTCTTC. It yields the protein CASSRGIPGSRSYNEQFF.

This clone was counted a single time. The chain links TRBV9 to TRBJ2-7; unclear D gene. Germline loops: CDR1 SGDLS, CDR2 YYNGEE. This CDR3 contains 14 residues. Trimming removed 1 base at V and 1 base at J, with 9 bases between. The CDR3 nucleotides read TGTGCCAGCAGCGTAAACAGCAATTCCTACGAGCAGTACTTC. Translated: CASSVNSNSYEQYF.

The chain employs TRBV13 and TRBJ2-7; D is undetermined. Trimming stripped 0 bases from V and 6 bases from J, with 3 bases between. The CDR3 is 11 residues long. The germline V gene encodes CDR1 PRHDT and CDR2 FYEKMQ (reference sequence). The CDR3 is CASSLGSEQYF. The CDR3 coding sequence is TGTGCCAGCAGCTTAGGTTCCGAGCAGTACTTC.

The chain couples TRBV7-9 to TRBJ2-5; TRBD2 might be the D (5 bases). Germline V gene data show CDR1 as SEHNR and CDR2 as FQNEAQ (reference sequence). The length of the CDR3 is 14 residues. With 1 base removed from V and 3 bases from J, the gap between germline ends came to 9 bases. The CDR3, as DNA: TGTGCCAGCAGCTTAGTTGACGGGAAAGAGACCCAGTACTTC. It yields the protein CASSLVDGKETQYF.